The rows below give T cell receptor beta chains drawn from one sample of a study of blood T cell repertoires in COVID-19. Profiled with immunoSEQ multiplex PCR; TCRdb holds only in-frame clones, not every one. The profile covers about 260,000 clones, with about 89% appearing a single time and about 9.2% taken by the ten largest. The sample comprised peripheral blood. The receptors stem from a man between 40 and 49 years old who had recovered from COVID-19. Both conserved end residues are part of each CDR3. A D gene is named only where the DNA matches it firmly. For some rows the clone size is stated as once, few or many, or as a class when expanded; others skip it.

j_call: TRBJ1-2
d_call: -
v_call: TRBV6-2/TRBV6-3
clone_size: -
cdr3_length: 12
cdr3_nt: TGTGCCAGCAGTGACAGTAACTATGGCTACACCTTC
cdr3_aa: CASSDSNYGYTF

j_call: TRBJ2-7
d_call: -
v_call: TRBV7-2
clone_size: few
cdr3_length: 17
cdr3_nt: TGTGCCAGCACCTTACTCCCCAAAGGCTACTATTCCTACGAGCAGTACTTC
cdr3_aa: CASTLLPKGYYSYEQYF

j_call: TRBJ1-2
d_call: -
v_call: TRBV21-1
clone_size: -
cdr3_length: 14
cdr3_nt: TGTGCCAGCAGCAAAGGAGGCAGGGACTATGGCTACACCTTC
cdr3_aa: CASSKGGRDYGYTF

j_call: TRBJ2-7
d_call: -
v_call: TRBV7-2
clone_size: -
cdr3_length: 12
cdr3_nt: TGTGCCAGCAGCTCACAGGGATACGAGCAGTACTTC
cdr3_aa: CASSSQGYEQYF

j_call: TRBJ2-7
d_call: -
v_call: TRBV18
clone_size: -
cdr3_length: 15
cdr3_nt: TGTGCCAGCTCACCAACGGGGGGCGGCTCCTACGAGCAGTACTTC
cdr3_aa: CASSPTGGGSYEQYF

j_call: TRBJ1-6
d_call: -
v_call: TRBV6-5
clone_size: few
cdr3_length: 14
cdr3_nt: TGTGCCAGCAGCTCAGGGCCAGCTAATTCACCCCTCCACTTT
cdr3_aa: CASSSGPANSPLHF

j_call: TRBJ1-2
d_call: TRBD1
v_call: TRBV6-4
clone_size: few
cdr3_length: 16
cdr3_nt: TGTGCCAGCAGGGACACTGACAGGGCCCTTGGCTATGGCTACACCTTC
cdr3_aa: CASRDTDRALGYGYTF

j_call: TRBJ2-7
d_call: TRBD2
v_call: TRBV3-1/TRBV3-2
clone_size: -
cdr3_length: 15
cdr3_nt: TGTGCCAGCAGCCACGGCTCTAGCGGCTCCTACGAGCAGTACTTC
cdr3_aa: CASSHGSSGSYEQYF

j_call: TRBJ2-7
d_call: -
v_call: TRBV5-5
clone_size: -
cdr3_length: 17
cdr3_nt: TGTGCCAGCAGCTCCCCGCGGGGAGGCAGTCGGATCTACGAGCAGTACTTC
cdr3_aa: CASSSPRGGSRIYEQYF

j_call: TRBJ2-2
d_call: TRBD2
v_call: TRBV4-1
clone_size: few
cdr3_length: 16
cdr3_nt: TGCGCCAGCAGCGGAGCGGGACTAGCCGACACCGGGGAGCTGTTTTTT
cdr3_aa: CASSGAGLADTGELFF

j_call: TRBJ2-1
d_call: TRBD2
v_call: TRBV7-3
clone_size: once
cdr3_length: 18
cdr3_nt: TGTGCCAGCAGCTTGAGCGGGAGTGTCCCGAGCTCCTACAATGAGCAGTTCTTC
cdr3_aa: CASSLSGSVPSSYNEQFF

j_call: TRBJ2-5
d_call: -
v_call: TRBV5-6
clone_size: -
cdr3_length: 12
cdr3_nt: TGTGCCAGCAGCTCAGGCGGGGAGACCCAGTACTTC
cdr3_aa: CASSSGGETQYF

j_call: TRBJ2-7
d_call: TRBD2
v_call: TRBV7-2
clone_size: -
cdr3_length: 16
cdr3_nt: TGTGCCAGCAGCTTAGTTTTTGCGGGAGGGTCCTACGAGCAGTACTTC
cdr3_aa: CASSLVFAGGSYEQYF

j_call: TRBJ1-4
d_call: TRBD1
v_call: TRBV3-1/TRBV3-2
clone_size: -
cdr3_length: 12
cdr3_nt: TGTGCCAGCAGCCAAGAAGTCAAGACAGGGATTTTT
cdr3_aa: CASSQEVKTGIF

j_call: TRBJ2-7
d_call: -
v_call: TRBV21-1
clone_size: -
cdr3_length: 21
cdr3_nt: TGTGCCAGCAGCAAAACCCAGCGAGGACAATTCGGGGGGGCGGCTCCCTACGAGCAGTACTTC
cdr3_aa: CASSKTQRGQFGGAAPYEQYF

j_call: TRBJ1-4
d_call: TRBD1
v_call: TRBV19
clone_size: -
cdr3_length: 15
cdr3_nt: TGTGCCAGTAGTAGGGGGACAGCAACTAATGAAAAACTGTTTTTT
cdr3_aa: CASSRGTATNEKLFF

j_call: TRBJ1-1
d_call: -
v_call: TRBV3-1/TRBV3-2
clone_size: once
cdr3_length: 16
cdr3_nt: TGTGCCAGCAGCCAAGATGGTGGGGGGGAGGACACTGAAGCTTTCTTT
cdr3_aa: CASSQDGGGEDTEAFF

j_call: TRBJ2-2
d_call: TRBD2
v_call: TRBV9
clone_size: -
cdr3_length: 17
cdr3_nt: TGTGCCAGCAGCGTCTCGGGGACTAGCGGGAACACCGGGGAGCTGTTTTTT
cdr3_aa: CASSVSGTSGNTGELFF

j_call: TRBJ2-5
d_call: TRBD2
v_call: TRBV7-7
clone_size: -
cdr3_length: 15
cdr3_nt: TGTGCCAGCAGCTTAGTGGGGGGGACGGGGGAGACCCAGTACTTC
cdr3_aa: CASSLVGGTGETQYF

j_call: TRBJ2-2
d_call: -
v_call: TRBV7-9
clone_size: -
cdr3_length: 17
cdr3_nt: TGTGCCAGCAGCTTAGTGGTCACTATTCCGAACACCGGGGAGCTGTTTTTT
cdr3_aa: CASSLVVTIPNTGELFF

j_call: TRBJ1-4
d_call: TRBD1
v_call: TRBV30
clone_size: -
cdr3_length: 14
cdr3_nt: TGTGCCTGGAGTGCCAGGGGGCGCGATGAAAAACTGTTTTTT
cdr3_aa: CAWSARGRDEKLFF

j_call: TRBJ2-7
d_call: -
v_call: TRBV7-2
clone_size: -
cdr3_length: 18
cdr3_nt: TGTGCCAGCAGCTTAGCAGGGTTAAATATTGGGGGCGCGTACGAGCAGTACTTC
cdr3_aa: CASSLAGLNIGGAYEQYF

j_call: TRBJ2-7
d_call: TRBD1
v_call: TRBV12-3/TRBV12-4
clone_size: -
cdr3_length: 12
cdr3_nt: TGTGCCAGCAGACGGACAGGGTACGAGCAGTACTTC
cdr3_aa: CASRRTGYEQYF

j_call: TRBJ2-5
d_call: TRBD2
v_call: TRBV18
clone_size: -
cdr3_length: 15
cdr3_nt: TGTGCCAGCTCACCCGGACTAGCAATGGAAGAGACCCAGTACTTC
cdr3_aa: CASSPGLAMEETQYF

j_call: TRBJ2-3
d_call: TRBD1
v_call: TRBV18
clone_size: -
cdr3_length: 16
cdr3_nt: TGTGCCAGCTCACCTAGACAGGGACGACTCACAGATACGCAGTATTTT
cdr3_aa: CASSPRQGRLTDTQYF

j_call: TRBJ2-1
d_call: TRBD2
v_call: TRBV7-2
clone_size: -
cdr3_length: 15
cdr3_nt: TGTGCCAGCAGCATTAGCGGGGGGCAATACAATGAGCAGTTCTTC
cdr3_aa: CASSISGGQYNEQFF

j_call: TRBJ1-1
d_call: -
v_call: TRBV19
clone_size: -
cdr3_length: 13
cdr3_nt: TGTGCCAGTAGGGGGAGGTCGGGCACTGAAGCTTTCTTT
cdr3_aa: CASRGRSGTEAFF

j_call: TRBJ2-1
d_call: -
v_call: TRBV13
clone_size: -
cdr3_length: 14
cdr3_nt: TGTGCCAGCAGCTTAAAGAGAAGAGCCAATGAGCAGTTCTTC
cdr3_aa: CASSLKRRANEQFF

j_call: TRBJ1-1
d_call: -
v_call: TRBV7-9
clone_size: -
cdr3_length: 14
cdr3_nt: TGTGCCAGCAGCTCGCAGGGCGGGAGCACTGAAGCTTTCTTT
cdr3_aa: CASSSQGGSTEAFF

j_call: TRBJ1-4
d_call: -
v_call: TRBV11-2
clone_size: once
cdr3_length: 16
cdr3_nt: TGTGCCAGCAGCGGCAAACAGGGACTATCTAATGAAAAACTGTTTTTT
cdr3_aa: CASSGKQGLSNEKLFF

j_call: TRBJ1-2
d_call: TRBD1
v_call: TRBV6-5
clone_size: -
cdr3_length: 13
cdr3_nt: TGTGCCAGCAGAAGGGACAGGCTGGGGGGCTACACCTTC
cdr3_aa: CASRRDRLGGYTF

j_call: TRBJ2-7
d_call: TRBD2
v_call: TRBV9
clone_size: -
cdr3_length: 16
cdr3_nt: TGTGCCAGCAGCGCCTACGAACCGGGGGGTACCTACGAGCAGTACTTC
cdr3_aa: CASSAYEPGGTYEQYF

j_call: TRBJ2-5
d_call: -
v_call: TRBV1
clone_size: -
cdr3_length: 17
cdr3_nt: TGCACCAGCAGCCAAGGTAGCAAGCGGGACTGGCAAGAGACCCAGTACTTC
cdr3_aa: CTSSQGSKRDWQETQYF

j_call: TRBJ2-5
d_call: -
v_call: TRBV27
clone_size: -
cdr3_length: 15
cdr3_nt: TGTGCCAGCTCCTCACGTGGGGGGACCCAAGAGACCCAGTACTTC
cdr3_aa: CASSSRGGTQETQYF

j_call: TRBJ2-1
d_call: -
v_call: TRBV19
clone_size: few
cdr3_length: 15
cdr3_nt: TGTGCCAGTAGTATAAACACCCGGGAAAGCAATGAGCAGTTCTTC
cdr3_aa: CASSINTRESNEQFF

j_call: TRBJ1-5
d_call: -
v_call: TRBV27
clone_size: -
cdr3_length: 15
cdr3_nt: TGTGCCAGCAGTTCCGGGGTGGTGGGCTCTGAGCCCCAGCATTTT
cdr3_aa: CASSSGVVGSEPQHF

j_call: TRBJ2-7
d_call: -
v_call: TRBV29-1
clone_size: -
cdr3_length: 11
cdr3_nt: TGCAGCGTTTACGGGGGCTACGAGCAGTACTTC
cdr3_aa: CSVYGGYEQYF

j_call: TRBJ2-3
d_call: TRBD2
v_call: TRBV14
clone_size: -
cdr3_length: 13
cdr3_nt: TGTGCCAGCAGCCAGGGACTAGCAGATACGCAGTATTTT
cdr3_aa: CASSQGLADTQYF

j_call: TRBJ2-1
d_call: -
v_call: TRBV21-1
clone_size: -
cdr3_length: 23
cdr3_nt: TGTGCCAGCAGCGGGGCTTGCCGGGACGCTCTAGCGGGAGGGGATGAACGGGGAAATGAGCAGTTCTTC
cdr3_aa: CASSGACRDALAGGDERGNEQFF

j_call: TRBJ1-5
d_call: -
v_call: TRBV4-1
clone_size: few
cdr3_length: 16
cdr3_nt: TGCGCCAGCAGCCAAGATCCAGGGAATAGCAATCAGCCCCAGCATTTT
cdr3_aa: CASSQDPGNSNQPQHF

j_call: TRBJ2-2
d_call: TRBD1
v_call: TRBV24-1
clone_size: few
cdr3_length: 14
cdr3_nt: TGTGCCACCAGCATGACAGGGATCAACGGGGAGCTGTTTTTT
cdr3_aa: CATSMTGINGELFF

j_call: TRBJ2-1
d_call: -
v_call: TRBV5-6
clone_size: once
cdr3_length: 15
cdr3_nt: TGTGCCAGCAGCCTCGACACAAACTCCTACAATGAGCAGTTCTTC
cdr3_aa: CASSLDTNSYNEQFF

j_call: TRBJ1-6
d_call: -
v_call: TRBV27
clone_size: -
cdr3_length: 12
cdr3_nt: TGTGCCAGCAGTTTCTACAATTCACCCCTCCACTTT
cdr3_aa: CASSFYNSPLHF

j_call: TRBJ2-1
d_call: -
v_call: TRBV5-8
clone_size: -
cdr3_length: 13
cdr3_nt: TGTGCCAGCAGCCCCATCAGATACAATGAGCAGTTCTTC
cdr3_aa: CASSPIRYNEQFF

j_call: TRBJ1-2
d_call: TRBD1
v_call: TRBV14
clone_size: -
cdr3_length: 13
cdr3_nt: TGTGCCAGCGCCGGGACAGTCAACTATGGCTACACCTTC
cdr3_aa: CASAGTVNYGYTF

j_call: TRBJ1-4
d_call: TRBD1
v_call: TRBV23-1
clone_size: -
cdr3_length: 15
cdr3_nt: TGCGCCAGCAGTCTGACCGGGACAGGGAACGAAAAACTGTTTTTT
cdr3_aa: CASSLTGTGNEKLFF

j_call: TRBJ2-1
d_call: TRBD2
v_call: TRBV2
clone_size: -
cdr3_length: 15
cdr3_nt: TGTGCCAGCTCGACTAGCGGGAGGGCCTTTAATGAGCAGTTCTTC
cdr3_aa: CASSTSGRAFNEQFF

j_call: TRBJ1-2
d_call: TRBD1
v_call: TRBV5-6
clone_size: -
cdr3_length: 13
cdr3_nt: TGTGCCAGCAGCCCGGGACAGGCCCGGGGCTACACCTTC
cdr3_aa: CASSPGQARGYTF

j_call: TRBJ2-5
d_call: TRBD1
v_call: TRBV5-4
clone_size: -
cdr3_length: 14
cdr3_nt: TGTGCCAGCAGCACGCGGACAGGGATGGAGACCCAGTACTTC
cdr3_aa: CASSTRTGMETQYF

j_call: TRBJ2-5
d_call: TRBD1
v_call: TRBV19
clone_size: -
cdr3_length: 15
cdr3_nt: TGTGCCAGTAGTATCGCCGGGACAGGGTCAGAGACCCAGTACTTC
cdr3_aa: CASSIAGTGSETQYF

j_call: TRBJ2-5
d_call: TRBD2
v_call: TRBV29-1
clone_size: -
cdr3_length: 12
cdr3_nt: TGCAGCCACAAAGGGACTAAAGAGACCCAGTACTTC
cdr3_aa: CSHKGTKETQYF

j_call: TRBJ1-2
d_call: -
v_call: TRBV5-1
clone_size: few
cdr3_length: 13
cdr3_nt: TGCGCCAGCAGCTTGGAGGGGGTTAGGGGCTACACCTTC
cdr3_aa: CASSLEGVRGYTF

j_call: TRBJ2-5
d_call: TRBD1
v_call: TRBV2
clone_size: -
cdr3_length: 14
cdr3_nt: TGTGCCAGCCAGAGAGGGGGCCGTCAAGAGACCCAGTACTTC
cdr3_aa: CASQRGGRQETQYF

j_call: TRBJ1-4
d_call: -
v_call: TRBV7-2
clone_size: -
cdr3_length: 15
cdr3_nt: TGTGCCAGCAGCTTAACGAGGGCATCTAATGAAAAACTGTTTTTT
cdr3_aa: CASSLTRASNEKLFF

j_call: TRBJ1-3
d_call: TRBD1
v_call: TRBV9
clone_size: -
cdr3_length: 16
cdr3_nt: TGTGCCAGCAGCGTAGGGGGGACAGGGTCTGGAAACACCATATATTTT
cdr3_aa: CASSVGGTGSGNTIYF

j_call: TRBJ2-7
d_call: -
v_call: TRBV5-4
clone_size: -
cdr3_length: 13
cdr3_nt: TGTGCCAGCAGCTTCGGGGGCTCCTACGAGCAGTACTTC
cdr3_aa: CASSFGGSYEQYF

j_call: TRBJ2-2
d_call: -
v_call: TRBV5-1
clone_size: -
cdr3_length: 15
cdr3_nt: TGCGCCAGCAGCCCATGGGGACAGAACACCGGGGAGCTGTTTTTT
cdr3_aa: CASSPWGQNTGELFF

j_call: TRBJ2-2
d_call: TRBD2
v_call: TRBV7-2
clone_size: -
cdr3_length: 15
cdr3_nt: TGTGCCAGCACTCCCGGGACTAGGAGCACCGGGGAGCTGTTTTTT
cdr3_aa: CASTPGTRSTGELFF

j_call: TRBJ1-2
d_call: TRBD1
v_call: TRBV19
clone_size: -
cdr3_length: 13
cdr3_nt: TGTGCCAGTAGTATCAGGGGGCTAGGTGGCTACACCTTC
cdr3_aa: CASSIRGLGGYTF

j_call: TRBJ1-3
d_call: -
v_call: TRBV24-1
clone_size: -
cdr3_length: 13
cdr3_nt: TGTGCCACACCTAAGGCAGGGTCCAACACCATATATTTT
cdr3_aa: CATPKAGSNTIYF